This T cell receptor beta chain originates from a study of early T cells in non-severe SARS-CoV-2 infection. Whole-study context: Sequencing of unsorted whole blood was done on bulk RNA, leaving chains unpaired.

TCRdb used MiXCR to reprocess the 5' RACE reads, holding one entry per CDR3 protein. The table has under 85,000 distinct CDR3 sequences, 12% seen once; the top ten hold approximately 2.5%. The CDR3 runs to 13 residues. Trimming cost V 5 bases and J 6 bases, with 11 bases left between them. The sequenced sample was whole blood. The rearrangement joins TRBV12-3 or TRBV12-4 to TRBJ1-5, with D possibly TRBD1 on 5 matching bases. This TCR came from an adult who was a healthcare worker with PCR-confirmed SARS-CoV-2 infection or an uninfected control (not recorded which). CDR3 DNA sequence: TGTGCCAGCAGTCGGGGCGAACGTCAGCCCCAGCATTTT. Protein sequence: CASSRGERQPQHF.